The rows below give T cell receptor beta chains drawn from one sample of a study of cytomegalovirus exposure and HLA in healthy donors. Data came from immunoSEQ multiplex PCR; TCRdb stores just in-frame clones and leaves some out. The data contain around 70,000 clones, roughly 95% of them seen just once; the ten biggest clones take up around 3%. The sequencing sample was made of PBMCs. The receptors were sampled from a man aged 18 to 30 in good health and CMV-seronegative. Each CDR3 is given with its conserved first and last residue. Each record gives: J gene, clone size, D gene, V gene, CDR3 protein, CDR3 DNA. The D gene is left open where the match is weak. Only part of the rows carry a size: once, few, many, or a class if the clone is expanded.

J: TRBJ1-1
size: NA
D: NA
V: TRBV6-5
CDR3: CASSHQKGTEAFF
DNA: TGTGCCAGCTCCCATCAAAAGGGGACTGAAGCTTTCTTT

J: TRBJ1-2
size: NA
D: NA
V: TRBV28
CDR3: CASSLRGWGGARASNYGYTF
DNA: TGTGCCAGCAGTTTACGGGGATGGGGAGGGGCGAGGGCAAGTAACTATGGCTACACCTTC

J: TRBJ2-2
size: NA
D: NA
V: TRBV6-6
CDR3: CASSLRGGTGELFF
DNA: TGTGCCAGCAGTTTAAGGGGGGGGACCGGGGAGCTGTTTTTT

J: TRBJ1-3
size: once
D: NA
V: TRBV7-9
CDR3: CASSLLTLSGNTIYF
DNA: TGTGCCAGCAGCTTGTTGACACTCTCTGGAAACACCATATATTTT

J: TRBJ1-5
size: NA
D: TRBD1
V: TRBV7-6
CDR3: CASSPGQGHQPQHF
DNA: TGTGCCAGCAGCCCAGGACAGGGGCATCAGCCCCAGCATTTT

J: TRBJ1-1
size: NA
D: TRBD1
V: TRBV5-4
CDR3: CASSTLTGPYTEAFF
DNA: TGTGCCAGCAGCACCTTGACAGGGCCTTACACTGAAGCTTTCTTT

J: TRBJ2-5
size: NA
D: NA
V: TRBV9
CDR3: CASSPRQQETQYF
DNA: TGTGCCAGCAGCCCCCGACAGCAAGAGACCCAGTACTTC

J: TRBJ1-2
size: NA
D: TRBD1
V: TRBV18
CDR3: CASSPTRQGLRLDGYTF
DNA: TGTGCCAGCTCACCAACTCGACAGGGTCTAAGGTTGGATGGCTACACCTTC

J: TRBJ1-1
size: NA
D: NA
V: TRBV7-9
CDR3: CASTGGAEAFF
DNA: TGTGCCAGCACCGGGGGGGCTGAAGCTTTCTTT

J: TRBJ2-3
size: NA
D: TRBD2
V: TRBV9
CDR3: CASEAGGSDTQYF
DNA: TGTGCCAGCGAGGCGGGGGGATCAGATACGCAGTATTTT

J: TRBJ1-1
size: NA
D: TRBD1
V: TRBV18
CDR3: CASSPRGRTEAFF
DNA: TGTGCCAGCTCACCCAGGGGGAGGACTGAAGCTTTCTTT

J: TRBJ1-6
size: once
D: TRBD1
V: TRBV27
CDR3: CASSPTGSYNSPLHF
DNA: TGTGCCAGCAGCCCGACAGGGTCCTATAATTCACCCCTCCACTTT

J: TRBJ2-2
size: once
D: NA
V: TRBV19
CDR3: CASSIRLAGGELFF
DNA: TGTGCCAGTAGTATAAGGCTAGCAGGAGGGGAGCTGTTTTTT

J: TRBJ2-5
size: NA
D: TRBD1
V: TRBV27
CDR3: CASSLGQGGVETQYF
DNA: TGTGCCAGCAGTTTAGGACAGGGTGGGGTAGAGACCCAGTACTTC

J: TRBJ2-7
size: NA
D: NA
V: TRBV28
CDR3: CASSRPLGAFEQYF
DNA: TGTGCCAGCAGTCGTCCCTTGGGGGCGTTTGAGCAGTACTTC

J: TRBJ2-1
size: NA
D: TRBD1
V: TRBV28
CDR3: CASSLSLTGGEDEQFF
DNA: TGTGCCAGCAGTTTGTCGTTGACAGGGGGCGAGGATGAGCAGTTCTTC

J: TRBJ2-1
size: NA
D: TRBD2
V: TRBV5-1
CDR3: CASSPGSGGAFGEQFF
DNA: TGCGCCAGCAGCCCCGGTAGCGGGGGGGCTTTTGGCGAGCAGTTCTTC

J: TRBJ1-1
size: NA
D: NA
V: TRBV11-3
CDR3: CASSLEGAPSTEAFF
DNA: TGTGCCAGCAGCTTAGAAGGGGCGCCGAGCACTGAAGCTTTCTTT

J: TRBJ1-1
size: NA
D: NA
V: TRBV5-1
CDR3: CASSLAQGSPEAFF
DNA: TGCGCCAGCAGCTTGGCCCAGGGTTCCCCTGAAGCTTTCTTT

J: TRBJ1-2
size: NA
D: TRBD1
V: TRBV7-8
CDR3: CAGLRDRGGYTF
DNA: TGTGCCGGTTTGCGGGACAGGGGAGGCTACACCTTC

J: TRBJ1-6
size: NA
D: NA
V: TRBV6-4
CDR3: CASSFGEGSPLHF
DNA: TGTGCCAGCAGCTTCGGGGAGGGGTCACCCCTCCACTTT

J: TRBJ2-1
size: once
D: NA
V: TRBV10-3
CDR3: CAISGGGNEQFF
DNA: TGTGCCATCAGTGGAGGTGGAAACGAGCAGTTCTTC

J: TRBJ1-2
size: NA
D: TRBD1
V: TRBV6-5
CDR3: CASSSGQGDGYTF
DNA: TGTGCCAGCAGCTCGGGACAGGGGGATGGCTACACCTTC

J: TRBJ1-1
size: NA
D: NA
V: TRBV7-9
CDR3: CASSPNGGGGNTEAFF
DNA: TGTGCCAGCAGCCCGAATGGGGGAGGTGGGAACACTGAAGCTTTCTTT

J: TRBJ1-1
size: NA
D: NA
V: TRBV10-3
CDR3: CAIRTTGSGNTEAFF
DNA: TGTGCCATCAGGACCACGGGGTCCGGGAACACTGAAGCTTTCTTT

J: TRBJ1-1
size: NA
D: NA
V: TRBV11-2
CDR3: CASSLESAEAFF
DNA: TGTGCCAGCAGCTTAGAGTCCGCTGAAGCTTTCTTT

J: TRBJ1-2
size: NA
D: NA
V: TRBV5-6
CDR3: CASSSPDPVRGFGYTF
DNA: TGTGCCAGCAGCTCCCCCGATCCGGTTAGGGGATTTGGCTACACCTTC

J: TRBJ2-1
size: NA
D: TRBD2
V: TRBV28
CDR3: CASSFLAGGESSYNEQFF
DNA: TGTGCCAGCAGTTTTCTAGCGGGGGGTGAAAGCTCCTACAATGAGCAGTTCTTC

J: TRBJ1-4
size: NA
D: NA
V: TRBV28
CDR3: CASSLHTGIPSNEKLFF
DNA: TGTGCCAGCAGTTTACATACAGGGATCCCGTCTAATGAAAAACTGTTTTTT

J: TRBJ1-4
size: NA
D: TRBD1
V: TRBV9
CDR3: CASSPWTGINEKLFF
DNA: TGTGCCAGCAGCCCGTGGACAGGGATTAATGAAAAACTGTTTTTT

J: TRBJ2-7
size: NA
D: TRBD1
V: TRBV5-1
CDR3: CASCLMPPGQGNYEQYF
DNA: TGCGCCAGCTGCCTTATGCCTCCGGGACAGGGGAACTACGAGCAGTACTTC

J: TRBJ2-2
size: NA
D: NA
V: TRBV10-1
CDR3: CAVQGGYTGELFF
DNA: TGCGCCGTACAGGGCGGGTACACCGGGGAGCTGTTTTTT

J: TRBJ2-7
size: NA
D: NA
V: TRBV20-1
CDR3: CSAWLNYEQYF
DNA: TGCAGTGCTTGGCTTAATTACGAGCAGTACTTC

J: TRBJ1-1
size: NA
D: NA
V: TRBV28
CDR3: CASRPPGNTEAFF
DNA: TGTGCCAGCAGACCGCCCGGGAACACTGAAGCTTTCTTT

J: TRBJ1-1
size: NA
D: TRBD1
V: TRBV10-3
CDR3: CAAGTGGAFF
DNA: TGTGCCGCTGGGACAGGGGGAGCTTTCTTT

J: TRBJ1-1
size: NA
D: NA
V: TRBV4-3
CDR3: CASSPSGNTEAFF
DNA: TGCGCCAGCAGCCCTTCGGGGAACACTGAAGCTTTCTTT

J: TRBJ1-5
size: NA
D: TRBD1
V: TRBV13
CDR3: CASSNLTGGSRNQPQHF
DNA: TGTGCCAGCAGCAATCTAACAGGGGGATCGCGCAATCAGCCCCAGCATTTT

J: TRBJ1-1
size: NA
D: TRBD1
V: TRBV19
CDR3: CASSIGQAFENTEAFF
DNA: TGTGCCAGTAGTATTGGACAGGCCTTTGAGAACACTGAAGCTTTCTTT

J: TRBJ1-2
size: NA
D: TRBD1
V: TRBV5-1
CDR3: CASSLVSLLTSTGVGGYTF
DNA: TGCGCCAGCAGCTTGGTTAGCCTACTCACGTCGACAGGGGTAGGGGGCTACACCTTC

J: TRBJ1-2
size: NA
D: NA
V: TRBV11-2
CDR3: CASTPSMRQNYGYTF
DNA: TGTGCCAGCACCCCCTCTATGCGACAGAACTATGGCTACACCTTC

J: TRBJ2-5
size: NA
D: NA
V: TRBV18
CDR3: CASSLASETQYF
DNA: TGTGCCAGCTCCCTAGCCTCGGAGACCCAGTACTTC

J: TRBJ1-5
size: NA
D: TRBD1
V: TRBV19
CDR3: CASSTGGPQHF
DNA: TGTGCCAGTAGCACAGGGGGTCCCCAGCATTTT

J: TRBJ1-1
size: NA
D: NA
V: TRBV5-1
CDR3: CASSLAASAGATEAFF
DNA: TGCGCCAGCAGCTTGGCCGCTTCGGCAGGGGCGACTGAAGCTTTCTTT

J: TRBJ2-5
size: NA
D: NA
V: TRBV5-5
CDR3: CASSLTFPGQQETQYF
DNA: TGTGCCAGCAGCTTAACCTTTCCCGGACAGCAAGAGACCCAGTACTTC

J: TRBJ2-5
size: NA
D: NA
V: TRBV4-2
CDR3: CASSQVGTSRYQETQYF
DNA: TGTGCCAGCAGCCAAGTTGGGACTTCCCGGTACCAAGAGACCCAGTACTTC

J: TRBJ2-3
size: NA
D: NA
V: TRBV11-1
CDR3: CASSPVRGGDTQYF
DNA: TGTGCCAGCAGCCCCGTACGGGGAGGAGATACGCAGTATTTT

J: TRBJ2-7
size: NA
D: NA
V: TRBV30
CDR3: CAWSVPPSYEQYF
DNA: TGTGCCTGGAGTGTACCCCCCAGCTACGAGCAGTACTTC

J: TRBJ1-1
size: NA
D: NA
V: TRBV18
CDR3: CASSPTTGNTEAFF
DNA: TGTGCCAGCTCACCAACCACAGGGAACACTGAAGCTTTCTTT

J: TRBJ1-3
size: NA
D: NA
V: TRBV15
CDR3: CATSRDGVNSGNTIYF
DNA: TGTGCCACCAGCAGAGATGGAGTGAACTCTGGAAACACCATATATTTT

J: TRBJ2-2
size: NA
D: TRBD1
V: TRBV7-9
CDR3: CASSSGTGNGELFF
DNA: TGTGCCAGCAGCTCCGGGACAGGGAACGGGGAGCTGTTTTTT

J: TRBJ1-5
size: NA
D: NA
V: TRBV6-1
CDR3: CASSVGGYQPQHF
DNA: TGTGCCAGCAGTGTGGGAGGATATCAGCCCCAGCATTTT

J: TRBJ2-7
size: NA
D: NA
V: TRBV10-2
CDR3: CASTTFGEQYF
DNA: TGCGCCAGCACCACTTTCGGCGAGCAGTACTTC